This is a list of T cell receptor beta chains from one sample in a study of blood T cells in healthy people across ages. TCRdb recomputed calls from the 5' RACE reads with MiXCR, one row per CDR3 protein. In the table there are about a million distinct CDR3 sequences, 45% to 50% of which are singletons. The sequenced sample was blood. These receptor sequences come from a man aged 25 to 40 in good health. Each CDR3 is given with its conserved first and last residue. A D gene is named only where the DNA matches it firmly. Rows give clone size only sometimes, using once, few, many, or a class for an expanded clone.

len	d_gene	abundance	v_gene	j_gene	CDR3aa	CDR3nt
14	-	-	TRBV6-5	TRBJ2-7	CASSYGRGYNEQYF	TGTGCCAGCAGTTATGGACGGGGCTACAATGAGCAGTACTTC
14	-	-	TRBV20-1	TRBJ2-7	CSAPGWGDGNEQYF	TGCAGTGCCCCTGGGTGGGGGGACGGGAATGAGCAGTACTTC
12	-	-	TRBV20-1	TRBJ1-2	CSARGTEYGYTF	TGCAGTGCTAGAGGGACGGAGTATGGCTACACCTTC
11	-	-	TRBV27	TRBJ2-5	CAIQGANEQYF	TGTGCCATCCAAGGAGCTAATGAGCAGTACTTC
15	-	-	TRBV6-6	TRBJ2-6	CASSSRTAGADVLTF	TGTGCCAGCAGTTCCAGAACGGCTGGGGCCGACGTCCTGACTTTC
17	TRBD1	-	TRBV6-1	TRBJ1-6	CASSRGQGGSYNSPLHF	TGTGCCAGCAGCCGCGGACAGGGAGGGTCCTATAATTCACCCCTCCACTTT
15	TRBD2	few	TRBV5-1	TRBJ2-3	CASSLGGGALDTQYF	TGCGCCAGCAGCTTAGGCGGGGGGGCCTTAGATACGCAGTATTTT
13	-	few	TRBV24-1	TRBJ2-5	CATRPTGQETQYF	TGTGCCACCAGACCGACAGGACAAGAGACCCAGTACTTC
16	TRBD1	once	TRBV7-2	TRBJ1-1	CASSAQGRGINTEAFF	TGTGCCAGCAGCGCCCAGGGCAGGGGGATTAACACTGAAGCTTTCTTT
13	-	-	TRBV3-1	TRBJ1-1	CASSQFSWNRAFF	TGTGCCAGCAGCCAATTTTCGTGGAACAGGGCTTTCTTT
13	-	-	TRBV28	TRBJ1-6	CASRYEFNSPLHF	TGTGCCAGCAGGTACGAATTTAATTCACCCCTCCACTTT
13	-	few	TRBV3-1	TRBJ2-1	CASSHRGGHEQFF	TGTGCCAGCAGCCATCGCGGTGGGCATGAGCAGTTCTTC
17	TRBD2	many	TRBV10-3	TRBJ2-2	CAIRGTSGGENTGELFF	TGTGCCATCAGGGGGACTAGCGGGGGCGAGAACACCGGGGAGCTGTTTTTT
15	TRBD1	few	TRBV4-1	TRBJ2-3	CASSQDSGQGDTQYF	TGCGCCAGCAGCCAAGATTCGGGACAGGGGGATACGCAGTATTTT
12	-	once	TRBV2	TRBJ2-1	CAGSEAPGRQFF	TGTGCCGGCAGTGAAGCTCCGGGGAGGCAGTTCTTC
13	-	few	TRBV12-3/TRBV12-4	TRBJ1-4	CASRSRAGEKLFF	TGTGCCAGCAGATCGCGGGCGGGTGAAAAACTGTTTTTT
13	-	-	TRBV29-1	TRBJ2-7	CSVEPQDGYEQYF	TGCAGCGTTGAACCCCAGGACGGATACGAGCAGTACTTC
17	TRBD1	few	TRBV7-4	TRBJ2-4	CASTRGQESLAKNIQYF	TGTGCCAGCACCCGAGGACAGGAATCACTAGCCAAAAACATTCAGTACTTC
14	-	-	TRBV2	TRBJ2-5	CASSGLDKSWEQYF	TGTGCCAGCAGTGGACTTGACAAGTCCTGGGAGCAGTACTTC
14	-	few	TRBV7-2	TRBJ2-3	CASGEGFRVDTQYF	TGTGCCAGCGGAGAGGGCTTTCGGGTAGATACGCAGTATTTT
15	-	-	TRBV9	TRBJ2-1	CASSVDTGAYNEQFF	TGTGCCAGCAGCGTAGATACAGGAGCTTACAATGAGCAGTTCTTC
16	-	-	TRBV25-1	TRBJ2-6	CASSDLRVSGANVLTF	TGTGCCAGCAGTGACCTCAGGGTCTCGGGGGCCAACGTCCTGACTTTC
17	-	-	TRBV7-6	TRBJ2-5	CASSLALNFRVRETQYF	TGTGCCAGCAGCTTAGCGCTAAATTTCAGGGTGAGAGAGACCCAGTACTTC
16	-	-	TRBV7-8	TRBJ2-3	CASSPSRGGTRDTQYF	TGTGCCAGCAGCCCTAGTAGGGGGGGGACCAGGGATACGCAGTATTTT
17	-	-	TRBV4-1	TRBJ2-1	CASSRGSTGSSYNEQFF	TGCGCCAGCAGCCGGGGGTCTACAGGTAGCTCCTACAATGAGCAGTTCTTC
13	-	-	TRBV30	TRBJ1-2	CVWNREGKYGYTF	TGTGTCTGGAACAGAGAGGGGAAATATGGCTACACCTTC
14	-	-	TRBV24-1	TRBJ1-5	CATSDLNTNQPQHF	TGTGCCACCAGTGATTTGAACACGAATCAGCCCCAGCATTTT
14	TRBD1	once	TRBV20-1	TRBJ2-1	CSATWTGSYDEQFF	TGCAGTGCTACTTGGACAGGGAGTTACGATGAGCAGTTCTTC
15	-	few	TRBV10-3	TRBJ2-7	CATGVGERGSYEQYF	TGTGCCACCGGGGTAGGGGAAAGAGGATCCTACGAGCAGTACTTC
16	TRBD1	-	TRBV20-1	TRBJ2-1	CSASKGGSYSYNEQFF	TGCAGTGCTAGCAAAGGGGGCTCCTACTCCTACAATGAGCAGTTCTTC
14	TRBD1	-	TRBV7-9	TRBJ2-5	CASSLVGQKETQYF	TGTGCCAGCAGCTTAGTGGGACAGAAAGAGACCCAGTACTTC
15	-	-	TRBV4-3	TRBJ2-1	CASSQDGQEPNEQFF	TGCGCCAGCAGCCAAGATGGTCAAGAGCCCAATGAGCAGTTCTTC
12	-	-	TRBV29-1	TRBJ2-7	CSVLTGAYEQYF	TGCAGCGTTCTAACAGGCGCCTACGAGCAGTACTTC
13	-	many	TRBV5-1	TRBJ2-7	CASSLERVYEQYF	TGCGCCAGCAGCTTGGAGCGGGTCTACGAGCAGTACTTC
14	-	few	TRBV6-5	TRBJ2-1	CASSYVRDSSEQFF	TGTGCCAGCAGTTACGTACGGGATAGCAGTGAGCAGTTCTTC
14	-	-	TRBV10-3	TRBJ2-3	CATQGTGPWDTQYF	TGTGCCACCCAGGGCACAGGGCCTTGGGATACGCAGTATTTT
13	-	few	TRBV6-1	TRBJ1-1	CASSSGVGTEAFF	TGTGCCAGCAGCTCAGGGGTGGGCACTGAAGCTTTCTTT
14	-	-	TRBV7-9	TRBJ1-2	CASSLADSPYGYTF	TGTGCCAGCAGCTTAGCTGACAGCCCTTATGGCTACACCTTC
17	TRBD1	-	TRBV6-1	TRBJ2-3	CASSPNTGGTFPDTQYF	TGTGCCAGCAGTCCAAACACAGGGGGTACTTTCCCAGATACGCAGTATTTT
11	-	many	TRBV12-3/TRBV12-4	TRBJ2-7	CASSPDYEQYF	TGTGCCAGCAGCCCCGACTACGAGCAGTACTTC
18	TRBD2	-	TRBV7-6	TRBJ2-4	CASSSRTSGTLAKNIQYF	TGTGCCAGCAGCTCACGGACTAGCGGGACCTTAGCCAAAAACATTCAGTACTTC
14	-	few	TRBV6-1	TRBJ1-2	CASSDPMTNYGYTF	TGTGCCAGCAGTGATCCAATGACTAACTATGGCTACACCTTC
15	-	-	TRBV6-2/TRBV6-3	TRBJ1-4	CASRDTGGTNEKLFF	TGTGCCAGCAGGGACACAGGCGGAACTAATGAAAAACTGTTTTTT
16	TRBD2	many	TRBV7-9	TRBJ2-1	CASSLKKAGVGNEQFF	TGTGCCAGCAGCTTAAAAAAGGCGGGAGTCGGAAATGAGCAGTTCTTC
14	TRBD1	-	TRBV5-1	TRBJ2-5	CASRPQGSQETQYF	TGCGCCAGCAGACCACAGGGGAGCCAAGAGACCCAGTACTTC
11	-	many	TRBV29-1	TRBJ2-5	CSGRGVETQYF	TGCAGCGGCAGGGGTGTAGAGACCCAGTACTTC
14	-	-	TRBV28	TRBJ1-2	CASSKIGSYYGYTF	TGTGCCAGCAGCAAAATCGGCAGCTACTATGGCTACACCTTC